This T cell receptor (beta chain) appears in the sequencing data of a study of CXCR3-negative and CXCR3-positive naive CD8 T cells. The study, taken as a whole, reports: Naive cells with CXCR3 showed TRB CDR3s that were more hydrophobic than those in CXCR3-negative naive cells.

The authors made the TRB cDNA libraries by 5' RACE using UMI labels. TCRdb reprocessed the 5' RACE reads, keeping one entry per CDR3 protein, no DNA. The repertoire table contains about 110,000 distinct CDR3 sequences. The germline V gene encodes CDR1 SEHNR and CDR2 FQNEAQ (reference sequence). The CDR3 is 17 residues long. As for this clonotype: Its antigen is as yet unknown.

The receptor was isolated from a human donor in good health. Some clones in this sample may be carry-over from other donors' samples. The chain is built from TRBV7-9 and TRBJ2-3; TCRdb lists TRBD1, though no DNA is available to test this call. The sequencing sample was made of naive CXCR3+ CD8+ T cells from blood. Specified subset: CD45RO-CCR7+CD27+CD95- naive CD8+ T cells expressing CXCR3 (TNR3+). The CDR3 spells CASSSSVGTGLTDTQYF.